These T cell receptor beta chains were read from a single sample in a study of T cells in localized non-small cell lung cancer. TCRdb's table, derived via immunoSEQ multiplex PCR, lists solely in-frame clones and lacks some. Of roughly 34,000 clones listed, just over 85% were seen once; the top ten hold around 3.8%. The sample in question was peripheral blood, obtained before any cancer treatment. The receptors shown here come from a male donor older than 55 with stage III lung adenocarcinoma. CDR3s include the opening cysteine and the closing phenylalanine or tryptophan. A D gene is named only where the DNA matches it firmly. Some rows mark clone size as missing; the rest say once, few, many or name a class of expanded clone.

D: -; size: -; V: TRBV27; length: 16; J: TRBJ1-6; DNA: TGTGCCAGCAGTTTTCGACGGGGATCCACAAATTCACCCCTCCACTTT; CDR3: CASSFRRGSTNSPLHF
D: TRBD2; size: -; V: TRBV28; length: 11; J: TRBJ2-7; DNA: TGTGCCAGCAGTTTGGGGGGGGAGCAGTACTTC; CDR3: CASSLGGEQYF
D: -; size: -; V: TRBV2; length: 14; J: TRBJ1-5; DNA: TGTGCCAGCATTCCGGACAATCACAATCAGCCCCAGCATTTT; CDR3: CASIPDNHNQPQHF
D: -; size: -; V: TRBV6-6; length: 13; J: TRBJ1-4; DNA: TGTGCCAGCAGCGGGGCAACTAATGAAAAACTGTTTTTT; CDR3: CASSGATNEKLFF
D: TRBD1; size: -; V: TRBV5-1; length: 17; J: TRBJ1-4; DNA: TGCGCCAGCAGCGTGGGACAGGGGGCTCGGAGAAATGAAAAACTGTTTTTT; CDR3: CASSVGQGARRNEKLFF
D: TRBD1; size: -; V: TRBV5-1; length: 15; J: TRBJ2-3; DNA: TGCGCCAGCAGCCGAGGACAGGACCCCACAGATACGCAGTATTTT; CDR3: CASSRGQDPTDTQYF
D: TRBD2; size: -; V: TRBV27; length: 17; J: TRBJ2-1; DNA: TGTGCCAGCAGTTCCACCTTGACTAGCGGGAGGGCCTTTGAGCAGTTCTTC; CDR3: CASSSTLTSGRAFEQFF
D: TRBD1; size: -; V: TRBV7-3; length: 15; J: TRBJ2-7; DNA: TGTGCCAGCAGCTTAGGCGCAGGGGGCTTTTACGAGCAGTACTTC; CDR3: CASSLGAGGFYEQYF
D: TRBD1; size: -; V: TRBV2; length: 18; J: TRBJ2-1; DNA: TGTGCCAGCAGTGAAAAAGGGACCGGGACAGGGGTGCGGAATGAGCAGTTCTTC; CDR3: CASSEKGTGTGVRNEQFF
D: -; size: -; V: TRBV2; length: 15; J: TRBJ1-2; DNA: TGTGCCAGCAGCCGCGCGACAGGTAACAACTATGGCTACACCTTC; CDR3: CASSRATGNNYGYTF
D: -; size: -; V: TRBV5-1; length: 17; J: TRBJ1-3; DNA: TGCGCCAGCAGCTCATCAGCTTCTACCAACTCTGGAAACACCATATATTTT; CDR3: CASSSSASTNSGNTIYF
D: -; size: -; V: TRBV7-9; length: 14; J: TRBJ1-3; DNA: TGTGCCAGCAGCTTAGGACAGCGAGGAAACACCATATATTTT; CDR3: CASSLGQRGNTIYF
D: TRBD1; size: -; V: TRBV10-3; length: 15; J: TRBJ1-1; DNA: TGTGCCATCAGGCCGGGACAGGGAATGAACACTGAAGCTTTCTTT; CDR3: CAIRPGQGMNTEAFF
D: -; size: -; V: TRBV6-6; length: 16; J: TRBJ1-5; DNA: TGTGCCAGCAGTTCAGGACAGCCTTGGGCGGATCAGCCCCAGCATTTT; CDR3: CASSSGQPWADQPQHF
D: TRBD1; size: -; V: TRBV27; length: 15; J: TRBJ1-2; DNA: TGTGCCAGCAGTTCAAAGGGGACAGGGATCTATGGCTACACCTTC; CDR3: CASSSKGTGIYGYTF
D: TRBD1; size: -; V: TRBV5-4; length: 14; J: TRBJ1-4; DNA: TGTGCCAGCAGCTCGGGACAGGGGAATGAAAAACTGTTTTTT; CDR3: CASSSGQGNEKLFF
D: -; size: -; V: TRBV19; length: 15; J: TRBJ1-2; DNA: TGTGCCAGTAGTATCCGGGACGGAGCTAACTATGGCTACACCTTC; CDR3: CASSIRDGANYGYTF
D: -; size: few; V: TRBV28; length: 15; J: TRBJ1-5; DNA: TGTGCCAGCAGTTTCCGCAGGGCTAGCAATCAGCCCCAGCATTTT; CDR3: CASSFRRASNQPQHF
D: TRBD1; size: -; V: TRBV7-6; length: 14; J: TRBJ2-7; DNA: TGTGCCAGCAGCTTAGACAGGGGGCCCTACGAGCAGTACTTC; CDR3: CASSLDRGPYEQYF
D: -; size: few; V: TRBV5-1; length: 17; J: TRBJ2-2; DNA: TGCGCCAGCAGCTTGGGTCTCGGAGGAGAAAGTACCGGGGAGCTGTTTTTT; CDR3: CASSLGLGGESTGELFF
D: -; size: -; V: TRBV7-9; length: 15; J: TRBJ2-7; DNA: TGTGCCAGCAGCTTAATGGCTCTACAGACCTACGAGCAGTACTTC; CDR3: CASSLMALQTYEQYF
D: TRBD1; size: -; V: TRBV11-2; length: 16; J: TRBJ2-1; DNA: TGTGCCAGCAGCCGCCAGACAGGGGTCTCCTACAATGAGCAGTTCTTC; CDR3: CASSRQTGVSYNEQFF
D: -; size: -; V: TRBV10-1; length: 15; J: TRBJ1-5; DNA: TGCGCCAGCAGTGAATTAGCAGGGCCTTATCAGCCCCAGCATTTT; CDR3: CASSELAGPYQPQHF
D: -; size: once; V: TRBV28; length: 9; J: TRBJ1-2; DNA: TGTGCCAGCAGTCCTTTAAGGGGCTTC; CDR3: CASSPLRGF
D: -; size: -; V: TRBV28; length: 12; J: TRBJ2-7; DNA: TGTGCCAGCAGTAAATCCCCCGTAGAGCAGTACTTC; CDR3: CASSKSPVEQYF
D: TRBD2; size: -; V: TRBV7-7; length: 15; J: TRBJ2-1; DNA: TGTGCCAGCAGCCCTCTAGCGGGAGTGAGTAATGAGCAGTTCTTC; CDR3: CASSPLAGVSNEQFF
D: TRBD2; size: few; V: TRBV2; length: 14; J: TRBJ2-3; DNA: TGTGCCAGCACCCGACTAGCGGGGGCGGATACGCAGTATTTT; CDR3: CASTRLAGADTQYF
D: TRBD1; size: -; V: TRBV7-9; length: 15; J: TRBJ2-7; DNA: TGTGCCAGCACAACTCAACGACAGGGGACCTACGAGCAGTACTTC; CDR3: CASTTQRQGTYEQYF
D: -; size: few; V: TRBV28; length: 14; J: TRBJ2-2; DNA: TGTGCCAGCAGTTTGACAGGTTTCACCGGGGAGCTGTTTTTT; CDR3: CASSLTGFTGELFF
D: TRBD1; size: -; V: TRBV4-1; length: 14; J: TRBJ1-2; DNA: TGCGCCAGCAGCCAAGAACAGGGGGCCTGGGGCTACACCTTC; CDR3: CASSQEQGAWGYTF
D: -; size: -; V: TRBV7-9; length: 13; J: TRBJ2-7; DNA: TGTGCCAGCAGCGTAGACAGTCACTACGAGCAGTACTTC; CDR3: CASSVDSHYEQYF
D: -; size: once; V: TRBV6-5; length: 15; J: TRBJ2-5; DNA: TGTGCCAGCAGTCCCACTTTGCCCAGCGGGGAGACCCAGTACTTC; CDR3: CASSPTLPSGETQYF
D: -; size: few; V: TRBV2; length: 14; J: TRBJ2-3; DNA: TGTGCCAGCAGTGAGGTAGCAGACACAGATACGCAGTATTTT; CDR3: CASSEVADTDTQYF
D: -; size: -; V: TRBV10-3; length: 12; J: TRBJ1-2; DNA: TGTGCCATCAGTGAGGGCGGCCAGGGCTACACCTTC; CDR3: CAISEGGQGYTF
D: TRBD1; size: -; V: TRBV19; length: 14; J: TRBJ1-5; DNA: TGTGCCAGTAGGGGACAGCCCGAAACTTCGGCCCAGCATTTT; CDR3: CASRGQPETSAQHF
D: -; size: -; V: TRBV7-8; length: 13; J: TRBJ1-3; DNA: TGTGCCAGCAGCTTGGGGTACGGAAACACCATATATTTT; CDR3: CASSLGYGNTIYF
D: -; size: -; V: TRBV11-2; length: 15; J: TRBJ1-2; DNA: TGTGCCAGCAGACAACTCCAAGGTGGCGGCTATGGCTACACCTTC; CDR3: CASRQLQGGGYGYTF
D: TRBD1; size: -; V: TRBV7-6; length: 15; J: TRBJ2-7; DNA: TGTGCCAGCAGCTTAGCTGGACAGGTGTCCTACGAGCAGTACTTC; CDR3: CASSLAGQVSYEQYF
D: -; size: -; V: TRBV29-1; length: 12; J: TRBJ2-7; DNA: TGCAGCGTCATAGGGGGTGGCGTCGAGCAGTACTTC; CDR3: CSVIGGGVEQYF
D: -; size: -; V: TRBV5-1; length: 14; J: TRBJ1-6; DNA: TGCGCCAGCAGCTTAACCGGAGGGAACTCACCCCTCCACTTT; CDR3: CASSLTGGNSPLHF
D: TRBD1; size: -; V: TRBV5-4; length: 13; J: TRBJ2-7; DNA: TGTGCCAGCAGGCAGACAGGGGGCTTCGAGCAGTACTTC; CDR3: CASRQTGGFEQYF
D: -; size: -; V: TRBV27; length: 17; J: TRBJ2-5; DNA: TGTGCCAGCAGCCAGGTTTCGAACAGCCCCCACCAAGAGACCCAGTACTTC; CDR3: CASSQVSNSPHQETQYF
D: -; size: once; V: TRBV5-4; length: 15; J: TRBJ2-7; DNA: TGTGCCAGCAGCTTGGACAATCCCGGCTCCTACGAGCAGTACTTC; CDR3: CASSLDNPGSYEQYF
D: TRBD1; size: -; V: TRBV6-1; length: 12; J: TRBJ1-5; DNA: TGTGCCAGCAAACAGGGGAATCAGCCCCAGCATTTT; CDR3: CASKQGNQPQHF
D: TRBD1; size: -; V: TRBV7-9; length: 15; J: TRBJ2-7; DNA: TGTGCCAGCAGATCTAGTCGGGGGACAGGCTACGAGCAGTACTTC; CDR3: CASRSSRGTGYEQYF
D: TRBD2; size: -; V: TRBV7-9; length: 15; J: TRBJ2-2; DNA: TGTGCCAGCAGCCTTAGCGGGTGGAACACCGGGGAGCTGTTTTTT; CDR3: CASSLSGWNTGELFF
D: -; size: few; V: TRBV6-5; length: 14; J: TRBJ1-5; DNA: TGTGCCAGCAGTTCCCACGGAGGGTTTCAGCCCCAGCATTTT; CDR3: CASSSHGGFQPQHF
D: -; size: -; V: TRBV29-1; length: 11; J: TRBJ2-3; DNA: TGCAGCGTGGGGTCGAGGGATACGCAGTATTTT; CDR3: CSVGSRDTQYF
D: -; size: once; V: TRBV2; length: 17; J: TRBJ2-1; DNA: TGTGCCAGCAGCGATACATTCACCGGGACTTATAACAATGAGCAGTTCTTC; CDR3: CASSDTFTGTYNNEQFF
D: -; size: -; V: TRBV19; length: 15; J: TRBJ2-6; DNA: TGTGCCACCTCGTTTGGAAGCTCTGGGGCCAACGTCCTGACTTTC; CDR3: CATSFGSSGANVLTF
D: TRBD2; size: -; V: TRBV5-1; length: 15; J: TRBJ2-7; DNA: TGCGCCAGCAGCTTGGCGAGCGGGGCCATCCACGAGCAGTACTTC; CDR3: CASSLASGAIHEQYF
D: -; size: -; V: TRBV18; length: 14; J: TRBJ2-7; DNA: TGTGCCAGCTCACCACGGGCAGGAGGCGGCGAGCAGTACTTC; CDR3: CASSPRAGGGEQYF
D: -; size: -; V: TRBV2; length: 12; J: TRBJ1-1; DNA: TGTGCCAGCAGGGACATGGGGCTTGAAGCTTTCTTT; CDR3: CASRDMGLEAFF
D: TRBD1; size: -; V: TRBV19; length: 14; J: TRBJ1-6; DNA: TGTGCCAGTAGTACGGGACAGTATAATTCACCCCTCCACTTT; CDR3: CASSTGQYNSPLHF
D: TRBD2; size: -; V: TRBV5-1; length: 20; J: TRBJ2-7; DNA: TGCGCCAGCAGCTTGGCTCTGCCCGGGACTAGCGGGAGGGCCACCGGCGAGCAGTACTTC; CDR3: CASSLALPGTSGRATGEQYF
D: -; size: -; V: TRBV7-8; length: 15; J: TRBJ2-2; DNA: TGTGCCAGCAGCTTAGCGGGAGGGAACACCGGGGAGCTGTTTTTT; CDR3: CASSLAGGNTGELFF
D: TRBD2; size: -; V: TRBV7-7; length: 15; J: TRBJ2-1; DNA: TGTGCTAGCAGCTTACTAGCGGGGGGTTTCGATGAGCAGTTCTTC; CDR3: CASSLLAGGFDEQFF
D: TRBD2; size: -; V: TRBV6-5; length: 15; J: TRBJ2-1; DNA: TGTGCCAGCAGTTCCGGACTAGCGGGACACAATGAGCAGTTCTTC; CDR3: CASSSGLAGHNEQFF
D: -; size: -; V: TRBV6-5; length: 15; J: TRBJ1-6; DNA: TGTGCCAGCAGACCGCAGGGCCTAGGAGATTCACCCCTCCACTTT; CDR3: CASRPQGLGDSPLHF